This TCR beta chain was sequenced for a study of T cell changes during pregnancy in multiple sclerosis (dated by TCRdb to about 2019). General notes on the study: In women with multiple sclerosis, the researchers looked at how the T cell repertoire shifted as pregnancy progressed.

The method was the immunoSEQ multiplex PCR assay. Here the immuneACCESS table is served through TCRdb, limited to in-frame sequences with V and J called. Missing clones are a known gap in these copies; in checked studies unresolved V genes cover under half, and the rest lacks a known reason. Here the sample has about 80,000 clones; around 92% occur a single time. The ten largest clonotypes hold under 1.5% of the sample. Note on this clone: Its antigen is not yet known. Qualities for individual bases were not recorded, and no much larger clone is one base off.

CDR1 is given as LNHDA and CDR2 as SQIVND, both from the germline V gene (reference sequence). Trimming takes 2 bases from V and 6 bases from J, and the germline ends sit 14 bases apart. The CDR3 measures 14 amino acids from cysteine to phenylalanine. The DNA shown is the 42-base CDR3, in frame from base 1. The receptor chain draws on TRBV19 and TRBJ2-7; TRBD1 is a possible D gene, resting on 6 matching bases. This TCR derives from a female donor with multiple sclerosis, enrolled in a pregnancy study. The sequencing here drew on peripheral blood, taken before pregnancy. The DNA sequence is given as TGTGCCAGTAGTATAAGAAAAACAGGGAGCGAGCAGTACTTC. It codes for CASSIRKTGSEQYF.